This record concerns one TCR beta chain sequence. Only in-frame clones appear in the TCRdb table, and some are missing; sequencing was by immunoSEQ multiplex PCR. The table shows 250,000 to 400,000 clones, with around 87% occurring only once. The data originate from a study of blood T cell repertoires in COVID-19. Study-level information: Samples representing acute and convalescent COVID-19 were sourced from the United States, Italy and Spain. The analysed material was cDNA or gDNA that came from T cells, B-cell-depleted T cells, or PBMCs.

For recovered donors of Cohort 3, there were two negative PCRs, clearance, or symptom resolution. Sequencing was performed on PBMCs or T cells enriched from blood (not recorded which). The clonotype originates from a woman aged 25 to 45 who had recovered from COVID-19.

The CDR3 region has the DNA TGTGCCAGCAGCCCCCCTAACGTCTACGAGCAGTACTTC. Translated: CASSPPNVYEQYF. The rearrangement uses TRBV3-1 (or the pseudogene TRBV3-2) and TRBJ2-7; no clear D gene. This CDR3 spans 13 amino acids. The germline CDR1 and CDR2 sequences are LGHDT and YNNKEL (reference sequence). With 4 bases removed from V and 3 bases from J, the gap between germline ends came to 10 bases.